What follows are 31 T cell receptor beta chains derived from one specimen sequenced in a study of blood T cells in healthy people across ages. It was with a sample-barcoded 5' primer and a J-beta primer mix that a second PCR of about 6 to 11 cycles was run. TCRdb re-called the 5' RACE reads through MiXCR, storing one row per CDR3 protein. The top ten clones hold 7.9% of a sample with about 1,500,000 distinct CDR3 sequences, roughly 40% of them seen once. Sequencing was performed on blood. The source of these receptors is a woman aged 18-35 years in good health.

The chain links TRBV29-1 to TRBJ2-5; D is possibly TRBD2 (6 bases). The germline V gene encodes CDR1 SQVTM and CDR2 ANQGSEA. CDR3 length: 10 residues. The V and J ends lost 6 bases and 12 bases respectively, with 14 bases between them. The CDR3 loop reads CSVGPGGKYF. As DNA, the CDR3 is TGCAGCGTCGGTCCAGGCGGGAAGTACTTC.

The chain is built from TRBV25-1 and TRBJ1-4, with TRBD1 identical over 7 bases. CDR3 length: 14 residues. From germline, CDR1 is MGHDK and CDR2 SYGVNS. V lost 4 bases to trimming and J lost 5 bases; unmatched junction nucleotides: 4. In nucleotides, the CDR3 is TGTGCCAGCAGTGCGGACAGGTGGAATGAAAAACTGTTTTTT. Translated, it gives CASSADRWNEKLFF.

V gene TRBV12-3 or TRBV12-4 combines with J gene TRBJ2-7, with 9 positions matching TRBD2. Losses at the gene ends were 4 bases for V and 2 bases for J; bases not matched to a gene: 3. This CDR3 region has 14 residues. CDR3 region: CASSSGGGAYEQYF. In DNA form, the CDR3 reads TGTGCCAGCAGTTCCGGCGGGGGGGCCTACGAGCAGTACTTC.

The chain combines TRBV20-1 with TRBJ2-7; D might be TRBD1 or TRBD2, each matching 6 bases. V dropped 6 bases and J dropped 3 bases, with 15 bases sitting between them. CDR1 is DFQATT and CDR2 is SNEGSKA in the germline V gene (reference sequence). The CDR3 has 13 residues. The CDR3 sequence is CSAVEGVDYEQYF. DNA for the CDR3: TGCAGTGCCGTGGAGGGGGTAGACTACGAGCAGTACTTC.

V usage is TRBV30 and J usage is TRBJ2-2; tentative D call: TRBD1 (7 bases). The CDR3 totals 15 residues. Deletions cut 3 bases from V and 4 bases from J, with 15 bases between. Germline-derived CDR1 and CDR2 are GTSNPN and SVGIG (reference sequence). CDR3: CAWRRQGAGTGELFF. CDR3 nucleotide sequence: TGTGCCTGGAGACGACAGGGAGCGGGCACCGGGGAGCTGTTTTTT.

V is TRBV5-1 and J is TRBJ2-5; TRBD2 matches 9 bases. J lost 5 bases, V lost 6 bases, and 8 bases had no gene match. The CDR3 is 14 amino acids. The germline V gene encodes CDR1 SGHRS and CDR2 YFSETQ. Here the CDR3 reads CASTSVAGAETQYF. The CDR3 DNA follows: TGCGCCAGCACCTCAGTAGCGGGGGCGGAGACCCAGTACTTC. Full variable domain (outside the CDR3, taken from reference TRBV5-1 and TRBJ2-5): KAGVTQTPRYLIKTRGQQVTLSCSPISGHRSVSWYQQTPGQGLQFLFEYFSETQRNKGNFPGRFSGRQFSNSRSEMNVSTLELGDSALYLCASTSVAGAETQYFGPGTRLLVL.

This chain joins TRBV20-1 and TRBJ2-3, with unresolved D. The length of the CDR3 is 14 residues. CDR1 DFQATT and CDR2 SNEGSKA come from the germline V gene (reference sequence). V lost 6 bases and J lost 0, with 13 bases in between. This CDR3 reads CSAISRTSTDTQYF. DNA for the CDR3: TGCAGTGCCATAAGCAGAACGAGCACAGATACGCAGTATTTT.

This clonotype was counted once. The chain recombines TRBV9 with TRBJ2-5; D may be TRBD2 (6 bases). The CDR3 has 15 residues. The germline V gene has CDR1 SGDLS and CDR2 YYNGEE. V lost 4 bases and J lost 3, with 16 bases in between. This CDR3 is CASSPPGRAKETQYF. The DNA for the CDR3 is TGTGCCAGCAGCCCACCCGGGAGAGCTAAAGAGACCCAGTACTTC.

The V and J genes are TRBV10-3 and TRBJ1-2; 11 bases are a match to TRBD1. Trimming took 8 bases from V and 2 from J; bases not matched to a gene: 16. This CDR3 is 18 amino acids long. Germline CDR1 reads ENHRY; CDR2 reads SYGVKD. DNA for the CDR3: TGTGCCATCTCCCCAAGGGCCGGGACAGGGGGGTCCAACTATGGCTACACCTTC. The encoded protein is CAISPRAGTGGSNYGYTF.

As concerns this clonotype: The junction differs from germline at one of its ends, possibly a read error. V is TRBV9 and J is TRBJ2-2; perhaps D is TRBD1 or TRBD2 (5 bases each). The CDR3 runs to 15 residues. CDR1 and CDR2 (germline): SGDLS, YYNGEE. The CDR3 DNA follows: TGTGCCAGCAAGGTCGGGACCTCGAACACCGGGGAGTTGTTTTTT. Residues: CASKVGTSNTGELFF.

The chain has TRBV9 and TRBJ1-2; TRBD1 matches 9 bases. J gave up 0 bases and V 6 bases, and 15 bases lay outside the gene matches. The CDR3 is 18 residues long. The germline V gene encodes CDR1 SGDLS and CDR2 YYNGEE. The CDR3 nucleotides read TGTGCCAGCAACGGAGAAAGGGACAGGGCGGGGGCTAACTATGGCTACACCTTC. Translation: CASNGERDRAGANYGYTF.

The rearrangement links TRBV14 to TRBJ2-5; 9 positions agree with TRBD1. V was pared by 1 base and J by 2 bases, with 5 bases of the junction left unmatched. In germline, CDR1 is SGHDN, CDR2 FVKESK. The CDR3 length is 16 residues. This chain's CDR3 is CASSQAGTGIQETQYF. Written as DNA, the CDR3 is TGTGCCAGCAGCCAAGCCGGGACAGGGATACAAGAGACCCAGTACTTC.

The chain has TRBV15 and TRBJ2-3, with D possibly called TRBD1 or TRBD2 (5 bases each). Germline V CDR1 and CDR2: LNHNV, YYDKDF (reference sequence). The V and J ends lost 3 bases and 8 bases respectively, with 12 bases between them. The CDR3 is 13 residues long. CDR3 sequence reads: CATSSLAGGTQYF. The CDR3, as DNA: TGTGCCACCAGCAGCCTTGCTGGGGGTACGCAGTATTTT. The full variable domain, rest sourced from reference TRBV15 and TRBJ2-3, is DAMVIQNPRYQVTQFGKPVTLSCSQTLNHNVMYWYQQKSSQAPKLLFHYYDKDFNNEADTPDNFQSRRPNTSFCFLDIRSPGLGDTAMYLCATSSLAGGTQYFGPGTRLTVL.

The rearrangement joins TRBV7-6 to TRBJ2-5, with a weak D call TRBD2 (5 bases). This CDR3 has 13 amino acids. Germline values: CDR1 SGHVS, CDR2 FNYEAQ. Trimming pared 8 bases from V and 5 bases from J, leaving 15 bases between. The CDR3 DNA reads TGTGCCAGCGCGACCGAACGGGGTGAGACCCAGTACTTC. Protein: CASATERGETQYF.

The chain uses TRBV5-6 and TRBJ1-6, with a weak D call TRBD1 (6 bases). Deletions cut 4 bases from V and 1 base from J, with 9 bases between. Germline CDR1 reads SGHDT; CDR2 reads YYEEEE. CDR3 size: 15 residues. As DNA, the CDR3 is TGTGCCAGCAGCGGGGGGCCTTCCTATAATTCACCCCTCCACTTT. Translation: CASSGGPSYNSPLHF.

A word on this clonotype: Compared with germline, one end of the junction differs, possibly owing to a read error. This rearrangement joins TRBV10-3 to TRBJ2-6; the D gene is possibly TRBD2 (7 bases). This CDR3 spans 16 amino acids. Looked up from germline, CDR1 is ENHRY and CDR2 is SYGVKD. CDR3 loop: CAISDTGGTGANVLTF. In nucleotides, the CDR3 is TGCGCCATCAGTGATACGGGGGGCACTGGGGCCAACGTCCTGACTTTC.

The chain recombines TRBV9 with TRBJ2-5; unclear D gene. The J call may be in error: the DNA end matches TRBJ2-7 better. The V gene's germline CDR1 is SGDLS and CDR2 YYNGEE. The CDR3 has 12 residues. CDR3 protein: CASSGLASEQYF. The CDR3 coding sequence is TGTGCCAGCAGCGGCCTGGCCTCCGAGCAGTACTTC.

The chain employs TRBV3-1 and TRBJ1-1, with 8 bases matching TRBD1. Germline V gives CDR1 LGHDT, CDR2 YNNKEL (reference sequence). The junction had 4 bases not matched to a gene; V was cut back by 6 bases and J by 1 base. CDR3 size: 14 residues. This CDR3 reads CASRRTGRNTEAFF. The CDR3 DNA reads as TGTGCCAGCAGAAGGACAGGGCGGAACACTGAAGCTTTCTTT.

This rearrangement joins TRBV7-9 to TRBJ1-2; TRBD1 might be the D (6 bases). Germline V lookup: CDR1 SEHNR, CDR2 FQNEAQ (reference sequence). Trimming removed 0 bases from V and 7 bases from J, with 15 bases in between. CDR3 size: 15 residues. The CDR3 loop is CASSLAGTRISGYTF. The CDR3 DNA reads as TGTGCCAGCAGCTTAGCTGGGACAAGGATATCTGGCTACACCTTC.

V and J are TRBV3-1 and TRBJ2-2; 11 bases are shared with TRBD1. V shed 3 bases and J 6 bases; nucleotides not matched to a gene: 6. Germline values: CDR1 LGHDT, CDR2 YNNKEL (reference sequence). The CDR3 is made up of 16 amino acids. CDR3 DNA sequence: TGTGCCAGCAGCCATGCCGGGACAGGGGGGCCCGGGGAGCTGTTTTTT. As protein: CASSHAGTGGPGELFF.

This chain uses TRBV6-6 with TRBJ1-1; the D is unclear. This CDR3 is built from 14 residues. Trimming cost V 3 bases and J 1 base, with 9 bases left between them. Germline lookup yields CDR1 MNHNY and CDR2 SVGAGI (reference sequence). CDR3 DNA: TGTGCCAGCAGTTATGATGTCCAGAACACTGAAGCTTTCTTT. Protein: CASSYDVQNTEAFF.

This clonotype appeared a few times. The chain is built from TRBV6-5 and TRBJ2-1; 12 nucleotides align to TRBD2. With V trimmed by 4 bases and J by 3 bases, 4 bases remained unmatched. CDR3 length equals 16 residues. Germline values: CDR1 MNHEY, CDR2 SVGAGI. CDR3 sequence (DNA): TGTGCCAGCAGTTCCAGGACTAGCGGGGACTACAATGAGCAGTTCTTC. As protein: CASSSRTSGDYNEQFF.

This chain links TRBV5-1 with TRBJ2-3, with TRBD1 matching 9 bases. This CDR3 is built from 14 residues. Trimming at V came to 8 bases and at J to 1 base, leaving 5 bases not matched to a gene. CDR1 is SGHRS and CDR2 is YFSETQ in the germline V gene. CDR3 nucleotide sequence: TGCGCCAGTTTCAGGGACAGGGGCACAGATACGCAGTATTTT. Its protein product is CASFRDRGTDTQYF.

The rearrangement joins TRBV12-3 or TRBV12-4 to TRBJ1-2, with 7 positions matching TRBD1. This CDR3 has 13 amino acids. J gave up 7 bases and V 6 bases, and 8 bases lay outside the gene matches. CDR3 loop: CASRGRGRGGYTF. CDR3 nucleotide sequence: TGTGCCAGCAGGGGGAGGGGGCGGGGTGGCTACACCTTC.

The V and J genes are TRBV11-1 and TRBJ1-5; D gene unclear. The V gene's germline CDR1 is SGHAT and CDR2 FQDESV (reference sequence). Between the trimmed V and J ends, which lost 5 bases and 3 bases, there was a span of 20 bases. CDR3 size: 17 residues. The CDR3, as DNA: TGTGCCAGCAGCCCCCGCCGGAGAGTATTAGACAATCAGCCCCAGCATTTT. Its protein product is CASSPRRRVLDNQPQHF.

The V gene is TRBV10-3, the J gene TRBJ2-1; 13 bases are shared with TRBD2. Matching the DNA end better, TRBJ2-7 makes the J call doubtful. The CDR3 is 20 residues long. The germline V gene encodes CDR1 ENHRY and CDR2 SYGVKD. The CDR3 DNA reads TGTGCCATCAGTGAGTCGAGACTAGCGGGAGGTCCCGATTCCTACAATGAGCAGTACTTC. Translated, it gives CAISESRLAGGPDSYNEQYF.

This clonotype was detected many times. V and J are TRBV12-3 or TRBV12-4 and TRBJ2-3; D gene uncertain. There are 15 residues in the CDR3. V lost 2 bases and J 0 bases, leaving 9 bases between the germline ends. The CDR3, as DNA: TGTGCCAGCAGTTTAAGAGCTACTAGCACAGATACGCAGTATTTT. Protein sequence: CASSLRATSTDTQYF.

This chain uses TRBV29-1 with TRBJ2-7, with D perhaps matching TRBD2 (5 bases). V lost 6 bases, J lost 3 bases, and 9 bases lay in between. Germline V gene lookup returns CDR1 SQVTM and CDR2 ANQGSEA. The length of the CDR3 is 11 residues. The CDR3 region is CSVARDYEQYF. CDR3 in DNA: TGCAGCGTAGCGAGGGACTACGAGCAGTACTTC.

The rearrangement joins TRBV5-4 to TRBJ2-3; perhaps D is TRBD1 or TRBD2 (6 bases each). V dropped 10 bases and J dropped 5 bases, with 14 bases sitting between them. The CDR3 sequence is 12 residues long. Germline V gene data show CDR1 as SGHNT and CDR2 as YYREEE (reference sequence). Here the CDR3 DNA reads TGTGCCCGACGGGGGCGCGAAGATACGCAGTATTTT. Encoded protein: CARRGREDTQYF.

This chain connects TRBV10-3 to TRBJ2-7, with 9 bases aligning to TRBD2. In germline, CDR1 is ENHRY, CDR2 SYGVKD. This CDR3 comprises 14 residues. Unmatched junction bases numbered 8, after V lost 6 bases and J lost 5 bases. This CDR3 reads CAIRPSGKGDEQYF. CDR3 in DNA: TGTGCCATCAGGCCTAGCGGGAAGGGCGACGAGCAGTACTTC.

The genes are TRBV4-1 and TRBJ2-3; D might be TRBD2 (6 bases). CDR3 length equals 17 residues. The germline gives CDR1 MGHRA, CDR2 YSYEKL. V lost 0 bases and J 0 bases, leaving 13 bases between the germline ends. The CDR3 region has the DNA TGCGCCAGCAGCCAAGATGTTCGGGAGACCAGCACAGATACGCAGTATTTT. Its protein is CASSQDVRETSTDTQYF.